Below, 25 T cell receptor beta chains from the same sample are listed, as sequenced in a study of regulatory T cells in long-lasting Graves disease. Time point defined: newly diagnosed GD, antithyroid drugs for less than 3 months. PBMCs provided the RNA from which the TCR library was made. Researchers made TCR beta libraries by using iRepertoire HTBI primers and running Arm-PCR on CDR3 regions. TCRdb re-called the multiplex PCR reads with MiXCR, one entry per CDR3 protein. The data show 530,000 or so distinct CDR3 sequences, around 16% seen once. This same sample was also taken into another study, of T cells in Graves' hyperthyroidism and ophthalmopathy.

Sequencing was performed on peripheral blood mononuclear cells (PBMCs), taken at new diagnosis, from a patient treated with antithyroid drugs. The receptors originated from a young man with Graves disease.

This clonotype was detected only a few times. V is TRBV7-2 and J is TRBJ1-5; D unclear. Germline V gene lookup returns CDR1 SGHTA and CDR2 FQGNSA. The CDR3 has 15 amino acids. Trimming took off 0 bases at V and 2 bases at J, with 8 bases between the two ends. In DNA, the CDR3 is TGTGCCAGCAGCTTAGCTGGGTGGGGCAATCAGCCCCAGCATTTT. Translation gives CASSLAGWGNQPQHF. The full variable domain, rest sourced from reference TRBV7-2 and TRBJ1-5, is GAGVSQSPSNKVTEKGKDVELRCDPISGHTALYWYRQSLGQGLEFLIYFQGNSAPDKSGLPSDRFSAERTGGSVSTLTIQRTQQEDSAVYLCASSLAGWGNQPQHFGDGTRLSIL.

V and J are TRBV13 and TRBJ2-7; perhaps TRBD2 as D (6 bases). CDR1 is PRHDT, CDR2 FYEKMQ, per germline (reference sequence). V was cut by 5 bases and J by 2 bases, with 13 bases left in between. CDR3 size: 14 residues. As DNA, the CDR3 is TGTGCCAGCAGCCCCCTGGAGGGAACCTACGAGCAGTACTTC. This translates into CASSPLEGTYEQYF. Complete variable domain (other parts from reference TRBV13 and TRBJ2-7): AAGVIQSPRHLIKEKRETATLKCYPIPRHDTVYWYQQGPGQDPQFLISFYEKMQSDKGSIPDRFSAQQFSDYHSELNMSSLELGDSALYFCASSPLEGTYEQYFGPGTRLTVT.

Note on this clonotype: A much larger clone lies one base from this, so it may be a read error. The V and J genes are TRBV3-1 and TRBJ2-2, with TRBD2 matching 9 bases. Per the germline V gene, CDR1 is LGHDT and CDR2 is YNNKEL (reference sequence). There are 16 residues in the CDR3. Germline trimming cut 3 bases from V and 4 bases from J; bases unmatched to any gene: 6. The CDR3 protein is CASSQFLAGSTGELFF. DNA of the CDR3: TGTGCCAGCAGCCAGTTCCTAGCGGGAAGCACCGGGGAGCTGTTTTTT.

Many counts were recorded for this clonotype. The V and J genes are TRBV7-9 and TRBJ2-7; D call uncertain. The CDR3 is 14 residues long. CDR1 and CDR2 from the germline V gene are SEHNR and FQNEAQ (reference sequence). V was shortened by 5 bases and J by 0 bases, with 11 bases between the two germline ends. The CDR3 coding sequence is TGTGCCAGCAGCCCCCCCACGAGCTCCTACGAGCAGTACTTC. It encodes CASSPPTSSYEQYF.

This clonotype has ten or more counts. The chain uses TRBV10-3 and TRBJ2-7, with 8 bases lining up with TRBD1. Germline CDR1 reads ENHRY; CDR2 reads SYGVKD. The length of the CDR3 is 13 residues. J was trimmed by 2 bases and V by 9 bases; bases with no gene match: 6. The DNA for the CDR3 is TGTGCCATGCAGGGGGCAGGGGCCTACGAGCAGTACTTC. Translating it yields CAMQGAGAYEQYF.

This clonotype was observed at least ten times. The V call is TRBV18, the J call TRBJ2-5; TRBD1 matches 7 bases. The CDR3 loop spans 15 amino acids. Germline trimming cut 1 base from V and 2 bases from J; bases unmatched to any gene: 4. Germline V lookup: CDR1 KGHSH, CDR2 LQKENI. CDR3 sequence (DNA): TGTGCCAGCTCACCACGGACAGGATTACAAGAGACCCAGTACTTC. Translation: CASSPRTGLQETQYF.

J is TRBJ2-1 and V is TRBV18; a possible D gene is TRBD2 (6 bases). The CDR3 spans 14 residues. Germline assignment: CDR1 KGHSH and CDR2 LQKENI. Deletions cut 2 bases from V and 5 bases from J, with 10 bases between. The CDR3 DNA sequence: TGTGCCAGCTCACCATGGGACTTAAACAATGAGCAGTTCTTC. This codes for CASSPWDLNNEQFF. Drawing the rest from reference TRBV18 and TRBJ2-1, the complete variable domain is NAGVMQNPRHLVRRRGQEARLRCSPMKGHSHVYWYRQLPEEGLKFMVYLQKENIIDESGMPKERFSAEFPKEGPSILRIQQVVRGDSAAYFCASSPWDLNNEQFFGPGTRLTVL.

In this sample, this clonotype turned up many times. The rearrangement uses TRBV6-1 and TRBJ2-1; 9 nucleotides align to TRBD2. Germline V gene sequence: CDR1 MNHNS, CDR2 SASEGT. The V gene end was trimmed by 6 bases and the J gene end by 0 bases; junction bases not matched to a gene: 6. The CDR3 length is 16 residues. The CDR3 sequence is CASRRLAASSYNEQFF. DNA of the CDR3: TGTGCCAGCAGACGACTAGCGGCGAGCTCCTACAATGAGCAGTTCTTC.

This clonotype was seen many times. V gene TRBV2 combines with J gene TRBJ2-2, with TRBD2 matching 7 bases. The CDR3 has 16 amino acids. Losses at the gene ends were 8 bases for V and 7 bases for J; bases not matched to a gene: 16. Germline-derived CDR1 and CDR2 are SNHLY and FYNNEI. CDR3 sequence reads: CASGPSRGSVSGELFF. CDR3 DNA sequence: TGTGCCAGCGGTCCTTCGCGCGGGAGTGTCAGCGGGGAGCTGTTTTTT.

The rearrangement uses TRBV7-3 and TRBJ2-1; TRBD2 agrees at 9 bases. Germline values: CDR1 SGHTA, CDR2 FQGTGA. V dropped 5 bases and J dropped 12; count of bases not matched to a gene: 14. CDR3 length: 15 amino acids. CDR3 DNA sequence: TGTGCCAGCAGCCCCGGGGATGGCGGGAGGGATGGGCAGTTCTTC. It encodes CASSPGDGGRDGQFF.

There are a few counts of this clonotype. The chain uses TRBV28 and TRBJ1-5; D gene uncertain. Trimming took off 3 bases at V and 13 bases at J, with 16 bases between the two ends. From germline, CDR1 is MDHEN and CDR2 SYDVKM. The length of the CDR3 is 13 residues. CDR3 sequence reads: CASSFRRLTLQHF. The CDR3 coding sequence is TGTGCCAGCAGTTTCCGTCGCCTCACACTACAGCATTTT.

The table lists this clonotype with a few counts. The rearrangement uses TRBV18 and TRBJ2-1; TRBD2 agrees at 7 bases. V was pared by 0 bases and J by 3 bases, with 2 bases of the junction left unmatched. The CDR3 spans 15 residues. CDR1 and CDR2 from the germline V gene are KGHSH and LQKENI. The CDR3 spells CASSPPPGGYNEQFF. CDR3 sequence (DNA): TGTGCCAGCTCACCACCTCCGGGGGGCTACAATGAGCAGTTCTTC.

This clonotype has more than one count but fewer than ten. This chain uses TRBV5-1 with TRBJ2-3; 10 bases are shared with TRBD2. Germline V gene sequence: CDR1 SGHRS, CDR2 YFSETQ. J gave up 1 base and V 0 bases, and 2 bases lay outside the gene matches. This CDR3 comprises 16 residues. This CDR3 is CASSLVGTSGTDTQYF. CDR3 bases: TGCGCCAGCAGCTTGGTCGGGACTAGCGGCACAGATACGCAGTATTTT.

V gene TRBV29-1 combines with J gene TRBJ1-1; D not resolved. This CDR3 is 12 amino acids long. The V gene's germline CDR1 is SQVTM and CDR2 ANQGSEA. Trimming stripped 7 bases from V and 1 base from J, with 10 bases between. The chain's CDR3 is CSGMAQNTEAFF. The CDR3 region has the DNA TGCAGCGGTATGGCCCAGAACACTGAAGCTTTCTTT.

This clonotype was seen repeatedly, ten times or more. This rearrangement joins TRBV11-2 to TRBJ2-3; 7 positions agree with TRBD2. This CDR3 has 16 residues. Looked up from germline, CDR1 is SGHAT and CDR2 is FQNNGV. V trimming: 1 base; J trimming: 1 base; junction bases outside the gene matches: 5. The CDR3 region has the DNA TGTGCCAGCAGCTTAGCGGGAGGAAGCGGCACAGATACGCAGTATTTT. Its protein product is CASSLAGGSGTDTQYF.

The table lists this clonotype with many counts. Written as DNA, the CDR3 is TGTGCCAGCAGTCCCGATGGGGGGGGGCCCGGGTACAATGAGCAGTTCTTC. This codes for CASSPDGGGPGYNEQFF. The V call is TRBV28, the J call TRBJ2-1; D may be TRBD2 (7 bases). The CDR3 sequence is 17 residues long. Germline V gene lookup returns CDR1 MDHEN and CDR2 SYDVKM. Trimming pared 5 bases from V and 4 bases from J, leaving 21 bases between.

The rearrangement uses TRBV25-1 and TRBJ1-6, with D perhaps TRBD1 (5 bases). V dropped 4 bases and J dropped 9 bases, with 13 bases sitting between them. In germline, CDR1 is MGHDK, CDR2 SYGVNS. This CDR3 comprises 14 residues. The CDR3 spells CASSGVGRASPLHF. The DNA of the CDR3 is TGTGCCAGCAGTGGGGTGGGCAGGGCTTCACCCCTCCACTTT.

This clonotype was recorded many times. This rearrangement joins TRBV12-3 or TRBV12-4 to TRBJ2-1; 7 bases are a match to TRBD1. The CDR3 runs to 14 residues. V lost 3 bases and J lost 4; bases outside the gene matches: 3. The CDR3 sequence is CASSLLGQYNEQFF. CDR3 DNA: TGTGCCAGCAGTTTGTTGGGACAGTACAATGAGCAGTTCTTC.

The chain couples TRBV6-9 to TRBJ2-5; possibly TRBD1 for D (6 bases). The CDR3 spans 15 residues. CDR1 and CDR2 from the germline V gene are MNHGY and SVAAGI. Trimming cost V 4 bases and J 2 bases, with 14 bases left between them. The CDR3: CASSLHRTAQETQYF. CDR3 DNA sequence: TGTGCCAGCAGTTTACATAGGACAGCACAAGAGACCCAGTACTTC.

At least ten counts were recorded for this clonotype. The rearrangement links TRBV20-1 to TRBJ2-3; tentative D call: TRBD2 (6 bases). Germline CDR1 and CDR2: DFQATT and SNEGSKA (reference sequence). The CDR3 length is 15 residues. V lost 3 bases and J 4 bases, leaving 17 bases between the germline ends. For the CDR3, the DNA is TGCAGTGCTAGCCGGTTTACGGGAGTAGCAGATACGCAGTATTTT. It is translated as CSASRFTGVADTQYF.

This clonotype has a handful of counts. J is TRBJ1-1 and V is TRBV5-1; 8 nucleotides agree with TRBD1. CDR1 SGHRS and CDR2 YFSETQ come from the germline V gene. There are 14 residues in the CDR3. V trimming: 6 bases; J trimming: 3 bases; junction bases outside the gene matches: 7. CDR3 sequence: CASKGQGADTEAFF. The CDR3 DNA reads TGCGCCAGCAAGGGGCAGGGGGCGGACACTGAAGCTTTCTTT.

The sample holds many counts of this clonotype. J is TRBJ1-4 and V is TRBV27; D remains unclear. The V end lost 5 bases, the J end lost 6 bases, and 10 bases lay between the germline ends. Per the germline V gene, CDR1 is MNHEY and CDR2 is SMNVEV (reference sequence). CDR3 length equals 13 residues. The CDR3 DNA is TGTGCCAGCAGTCCCAACTGGGATGAAAAACTGTTTTTT. Translated, it gives CASSPNWDEKLFF. Drawing the rest from reference TRBV27 and TRBJ1-4, the complete variable domain is EAQVTQNPRYLITVTGKKLTVTCSQNMNHEYMSWYRQDPGLGLRQIYYSMNVEVTDKGDVPEGYKVSRKEKRNFPLILESPSPNQTSLYFCASSPNWDEKLFFGSGTQLSVL.

This clonotype has at least ten counts. V and J are TRBV2 and TRBJ1-4, with a possible D match to TRBD1 (5 bases). V was shortened by 4 bases and J by 8 bases, with 20 bases between the two germline ends. This CDR3 is built from 16 residues. Germline assignment: CDR1 SNHLY and CDR2 FYNNEI. CDR3 residues: CASSVSAGALGEKLFF. The DNA for the CDR3 is TGTGCCAGCAGTGTCTCGGCCGGGGCACTGGGGGAAAAACTGTTTTTT.

Many counts were recorded for this clonotype. This chain links TRBV6-1 with TRBJ2-3; D is uncertain. The CDR3 is made up of 14 amino acids. CDR1 is MNHNS, CDR2 SASEGT, per germline. V shed 5 bases and J shed 0 bases, with 9 bases lying between them. The CDR3 loop is CASSIRASTDTQYF. The CDR3 DNA sequence: TGTGCCAGCAGTATCCGGGCCAGCACAGATACGCAGTATTTT.

The table lists this clonotype with a few counts. The chain couples TRBV30 to TRBJ1-3; D unresolved. The CDR3 contains 12 residues. Trimming took 5 bases from V and 4 from J, leaving 9 bases between them. Germline V gene sequence: CDR1 GTSNPN, CDR2 SVGIG (reference sequence). The CDR3 here is CAWGPSGNTIYF. CDR3 sequence (DNA): TGTGCCTGGGGTCCTTCGGGAAACACCATATATTTT.